The T cell receptor (beta chain) under discussion was sequenced for a study of T cell repertoires in cytomegalovirus infection. Study-level background: Both a matching HLA type and CMV infection were indicated by public TCR beta signatures.

A single record per CDR3 protein comes from TCRdb applying MiXCR to the reads. The profile shows around 55,000 distinct CDR3 sequences, about a fifth of them singletons. Germline V CDR1 and CDR2: SGHAT, FQNNGV. This CDR3 has 11 residues. V was cut by 3 bases and J by 10 bases, with 7 bases left in between. A word on this clonotype: Its antigen is not identified.

The chain uses TRBV11-2 and TRBJ2-1; D call uncertain. The material was CD8+ T cells from cultured PBMCs, obtained from culture after CMV antigen stimulation. The clonotype was recovered from a human donor in good health (CMV status not recorded). Some clones in this sample may be carry-over from other donors' samples. The CDR3 is CASSFSMEQFF. CDR3 nucleotide sequence: TGTGCCAGCAGCTTCTCGATGGAGCAGTTCTTC.